What follows are 27 T cell receptor beta chains derived from one specimen sequenced in a study of CD8+ T cells in alopecia areata. Treatment meaning: oral pan-JAK inhibitor, 5-10 mg twice daily. Once RNA had been extracted, it was reverse transcribed into cDNA to act as the sequencing template. Clones were sequenced by immunoSEQ multiplex PCR, and TCRdb holds only the in-frame ones, with some missing. Here the sample spans about 120,000 clones, roughly 56% being singletons. Sequenced material: CD4+ T cells sorted from blood, taken at week 24, from a patient treated with tofacitinib. Receptor source: a human donor with alopecia areata.

This rearrangement joins TRBV4-2 to TRBJ1-1; TRBD1 matches at 9 bases. The germline V gene encodes CDR1 LGHNA and CDR2 YNFKEQ. This CDR3 has 16 amino acids. V dropped 2 bases and J dropped 0; count of bases not matched to a gene: 4. As DNA, the CDR3 is TGTGCCAGCAGCCAACCCGGGACAGGGATGAACACTGAAGCTTTCTTT. Protein sequence: CASSQPGTGMNTEAFF.

In DNA, the CDR3 is TGTGCCAGCAGTTCCCTCTACGAGCAGTACTTC. Translation gives CASSSLYEQYF. The chain carries TRBV6-5 and TRBJ2-7, with no clear D. Trimming stripped 4 bases from V and 3 bases from J, with 4 bases between. The CDR3 runs to 11 residues. CDR1 MNHEY and CDR2 SVGAGI come from the germline V gene.

The rearrangement uses TRBV5-6 and TRBJ2-5, with 8 bases matching TRBD1. Germline CDR1 is SGHDT and CDR2 is YYEEEE. V was clipped by 4 bases and J by 3 bases; unmatched bases: 8. The CDR3 is 15 residues long. CDR3 nucleotides: TGTGCCAGCAGCCTCCCAGGGGGCTCTAAAGAGACCCAGTACTTC. Its translation is CASSLPGGSKETQYF.

The chain combines TRBV5-1 with TRBJ1-1, with D unresolved. Germline values: CDR1 SGHRS, CDR2 YFSETQ. This CDR3 region has 13 residues. With 5 bases removed from V and 2 bases from J, the gap between germline ends came to 10 bases. CDR3 loop: CASRSPGNTEAFF. The DNA of the CDR3 is TGCGCCAGCAGATCGCCGGGAAACACTGAAGCTTTCTTT. Using reference TRBV5-1 and TRBJ1-1 for the parts outside the CDR3, the full variable domain is KAGVTQTPRYLIKTRGQQVTLSCSPISGHRSVSWYQQTPGQGLQFLFEYFSETQRNKGNFPGRFSGRQFSNSRSEMNVSTLELGDSALYLCASRSPGNTEAFFGQGTRLTVV.

The V gene is TRBV9, the J gene TRBJ2-4, with 7 bases lining up with TRBD1. The J segment lost 0 bases and the V segment lost 0 bases, leaving 3 bases of the junction unmatched. The germline V gene has CDR1 SGDLS and CDR2 YYNGEE. This CDR3 contains 16 residues. The chain's CDR3 is CASSVAGGLAKNIQYF. CDR3 coding DNA: TGTGCCAGCAGCGTAGCAGGGGGATTAGCCAAAAACATTCAGTACTTC. The variable domain in full, completed from reference TRBV9 and TRBJ2-4, reads DSGVTQTPKHLITATGQRVTLRCSPRSGDLSVYWYQQSLDQGLQFLIQYYNGEERAKGNILERFSAQQFPDLHSELNLSSLELGDSALYFCASSVAGGLAKNIQYFGAGTRLSVL.

The gene calls are TRBV4-1 and TRBJ2-5; maybe TRBD2 (6 bases). The CDR3 is 16 amino acids. Germline V gene sequence: CDR1 MGHRA, CDR2 YSYEKL. Deletions cut 3 bases from V and 2 bases from J, with 16 bases between. CDR3 nucleotide sequence: TGCGCCAGCAGCCATCAAAGGGGTGGAGGGCAAGAGACCCAGTACTTC. Translated, it gives CASSHQRGGGQETQYF.

This chain links TRBV29-1 with TRBJ2-3; D is uncertain. The V gene lost 3 bases and the J gene lost 5 bases, with 9 bases spanning the gap. This CDR3 contains 12 residues. The germline CDR1 and CDR2 sequences are SQVTM and ANQGSEA. CDR3 amino acids: CSVDLPRDTQYF. The DNA of the CDR3 is TGCAGCGTTGACTTACCACGAGATACGCAGTATTTT.

CDR3 sequence: CASGTSDGETQYF. As DNA, the CDR3 is TGTGCCAGCGGAACTAGCGATGGGGAGACCCAGTACTTC. The chain has TRBV6-6 and TRBJ2-5; 7 bases map to TRBD2. J was trimmed by 5 bases and V by 8 bases; bases with no gene match: 8. Germline V gene data show CDR1 as MNHNY and CDR2 as SVGAGI (reference sequence). CDR3 length equals 13 residues.

This clone was detected only a few times. The chain joins TRBV30 to TRBJ1-1, with D hard to call. Trimming removed 2 bases at V and 8 bases at J, with 9 bases between. There are 11 residues in the CDR3. Germline lookup yields CDR1 GTSNPN and CDR2 SVGIG (reference sequence). This CDR3 reads CAWSTGLEAFF. The CDR3 bases are TGTGCCTGGAGTACGGGTCTGGAAGCTTTCTTT.

This clone was observed once. CDR3 DNA: TGTGCCAGCAGCCCACAGGGGGCGGTGACAGATACGCAGTATTTT. This codes for CASSPQGAVTDTQYF. The chain employs TRBV7-2 and TRBJ2-3, with 9 bases fitting TRBD1. CDR1 is SGHTA, CDR2 FQGNSA, per germline. The CDR3 totals 15 residues. Trimming removed 5 bases from V and 3 bases from J; junction bases left unmatched: 6.

This clone was counted between two and nine times. The chain employs TRBV7-9 and TRBJ2-1; TRBD2 matches 8 bases. The CDR3 is 17 amino acids. CDR1 is SEHNR, CDR2 FQNEAQ, per germline (reference sequence). V was clipped by 5 bases and J by 0 bases; unmatched bases: 9. Written as DNA, the CDR3 is TGTGCCAGCAGCCCCCTAACGCGGGGGGCCTCCTACAATGAGCAGTTCTTC. Translating gives CASSPLTRGASYNEQFF.

J is TRBJ2-3 and V is TRBV5-1; D remains unclear. The germline V gene has CDR1 SGHRS and CDR2 YFSETQ. The ends were cut back, 0 bases at V and 1 base at J, with 6 bases in the middle. This CDR3 has 14 residues. DNA of the CDR3: TGCGCCAGCAGCTTGGGCCCTGGCACAGATACGCAGTATTTT. It codes for CASSLGPGTDTQYF.

The CDR3, as DNA: TGTGCCAGCACCTTTCAGGGGTCGGCTAATGAAAAACTGTTTTTT. The encoded protein is CASTFQGSANEKLFF. The V and J genes are TRBV27 and TRBJ1-4; tentatively, D is TRBD1 (6 bases). CDR1 is MNHEY, CDR2 SMNVEV, per germline (reference sequence). This CDR3 spans 15 amino acids. V was cut by 7 bases and J by 3 bases, with 15 bases left in between.

This clone was seen only once. V is TRBV6-5 and J is TRBJ1-3; 9 bases match TRBD1. CDR1 and CDR2 from the germline V gene are MNHEY and SVGAGI. The CDR3 is 14 amino acids. The junction had 2 bases not matched to a gene; V was cut back by 6 bases and J by 2 bases. CDR3 nucleotides: TGTGCCAGCAGGGGACAGGGAACTGGAAACACCATATATTTT. Its protein is CASRGQGTGNTIYF.

In its sample, this clone was seen a few times. The chain uses TRBV29-1 and TRBJ2-3; TRBD1 aligns across 10 bases. The germline V gene has CDR1 SQVTM and CDR2 ANQGSEA. The CDR3 contains 12 residues. The DNA for the CDR3 is TGCAGTACGGGACAGGGGACAGATACGCAGTATTTT. Its protein product is CSTGQGTDTQYF.

The chain employs TRBV5-4 and TRBJ2-7; D unresolved. The germline CDR1 and CDR2 sequences are SGHNT and YYREEE (reference sequence). The V and J ends lost 2 bases and 6 bases respectively, with 9 bases between them. There are 12 residues in the CDR3. CDR3 bases: TGTGCCAGCAGCTTCACAAGGGCCGAGCAGTACTTC. As protein: CASSFTRAEQYF.

This clone turned up a few times. This chain joins TRBV6-5 and TRBJ2-7, with TRBD1 matching over 10 bases. This CDR3 comprises 15 residues. Germline V CDR1 and CDR2: MNHEY, SVGAGI. Trimming removed 2 bases from V and 1 base from J; junction bases left unmatched: 2. The CDR3 sequence: CASSYRDRGSYEQYF. CDR3 DNA sequence: TGTGCCAGCAGTTACCGGGACAGGGGTTCCTACGAGCAGTACTTC.

This chain connects TRBV14 to TRBJ2-7; TRBD1 agrees at 9 bases. The germline V gene has CDR1 SGHDN and CDR2 FVKESK. Losses at the gene ends were 1 base for V and 2 bases for J; bases not matched to a gene: 6. The CDR3 is made up of 16 amino acids. Here the CDR3 reads CASSQATGGSPYEQYF. CDR3 DNA sequence: TGTGCCAGCAGCCAAGCGACAGGGGGTTCCCCCTACGAGCAGTACTTC.

The chain uses TRBV6-6 and TRBJ1-4, with D hard to call. This CDR3 region has 15 residues. With 6 bases removed from V and 10 bases from J, the gap between germline ends came to 21 bases. From germline, CDR1 is MNHNY and CDR2 SVGAGI (reference sequence). In DNA, the CDR3 is TGTGCCAGCAGCCCGCTCGGAAGGGAGGGCGGAAAACTGTTTTTT. This codes for CASSPLGREGGKLFF.

The chain combines TRBV7-2 with TRBJ2-1; 12 bases are a match to TRBD2. From germline, CDR1 is SGHTA and CDR2 FQGNSA. J gave up 4 bases and V 4 bases, and 11 bases lay outside the gene matches. CDR3 size: 18 residues. The CDR3, as DNA: TGTGCCAGCAGCTCCTCCCTTCTAGCGGGGGGGCTTTACAATGAGCAGTTCTTC. Its protein is CASSSSLLAGGLYNEQFF.

The rearrangement joins TRBV30 to TRBJ2-1; D is uncertain. Trimming stripped 1 base from V and 8 bases from J, with 9 bases between. The CDR3 loop spans 12 amino acids. Germline V lookup: CDR1 GTSNPN, CDR2 SVGIG (reference sequence). As DNA, the CDR3 is TGTGCCTGGAGTGAGTTAAGCGATGAGCAGTTCTTC. This sequence encodes CAWSELSDEQFF. Full variable domain (outside the CDR3, taken from reference TRBV30 and TRBJ2-1): SQTIHQWPATLVQPVGSPLSLECTVEGTSNPNLYWYRQAAGRGLQLLFYSVGIGQISSEVPQNLSASRPQDRQFILSSKKLLLSDSGFYLCAWSELSDEQFFGPGTRLTVL.

This rearrangement joins TRBV2 to TRBJ2-3, with 7 nucleotides matching TRBD2. CDR3 length: 15 residues. Per germline, CDR1 SNHLY and CDR2 FYNNEI. After removal of 6 bases from V and 5 bases from J, the junction contained 11 bases not matched to a gene. CDR3 nucleotide sequence: TGTGCCAGCAGCGAGGAGCGGGGATGGGGAGATACGCAGTATTTT. This sequence encodes CASSEERGWGDTQYF.

The J gene is TRBJ2-6, the V gene TRBV27, with 7 nucleotides matching TRBD1. V shed 6 bases and J 2 bases; nucleotides not matched to a gene: 4. Germline CDR1 reads MNHEY; CDR2 reads SMNVEV (reference sequence). This CDR3 region has 15 residues. The CDR3 is CASRTQGAGANVLTF. The CDR3 DNA reads as TGTGCCAGCAGGACCCAGGGGGCTGGGGCCAACGTCCTGACTTTC.

The chain employs TRBV4-3 and TRBJ2-7; 7 positions match TRBD1. Per the germline V gene, CDR1 is LGHNA and CDR2 is YSLEER. The CDR3 loop spans 17 amino acids. Trimming removed 2 bases from V and 1 base from J; junction bases left unmatched: 11. CDR3 residues: CASSQSRPGGWSYEQYF. In DNA, the CDR3 is TGCGCCAGCAGCCAATCGAGGCCAGGGGGATGGTCCTACGAGCAGTACTTC.

The rearrangement links TRBV5-1 to TRBJ2-3, with TRBD2 identical over 14 bases. Germline V gives CDR1 SGHRS, CDR2 YFSETQ. The CDR3 runs 17 residues. Trimming removed 6 bases from V and 2 bases from J; junction bases left unmatched: 8. In DNA, the CDR3 is TGCGCCAGCACGAGGGGACTAGCGGGGGACTCCACAGATACGCAGTATTTT. Translating gives CASTRGLAGDSTDTQYF.

This clone came up many times. V gene TRBV29-1 combines with J gene TRBJ2-6; D is perhaps TRBD2 (5 bases). CDR1 and CDR2 from the germline V gene are SQVTM and ANQGSEA. The CDR3 is 13 residues long. The V and J ends lost 7 bases and 3 bases respectively, with 10 bases between them. As DNA, the CDR3 is TGCAGCGCTGAGGGAGATGGGGCCAACGTCCTGACTTTC. Residues: CSAEGDGANVLTF.

This clone was counted at least ten times. This rearrangement joins TRBV7-3 to TRBJ2-1; TRBD2 aligns across 10 bases. The J segment lost 3 bases and the V segment lost 6 bases, leaving 11 bases of the junction unmatched. CDR1 and CDR2 (germline): SGHTA, FQGTGA. The CDR3 covers 17 residues. The CDR3 here is CASSRKGLAGDYNEQFF. The DNA of the CDR3 is TGTGCCAGCAGTCGTAAAGGGCTAGCGGGGGACTACAATGAGCAGTTCTTC.